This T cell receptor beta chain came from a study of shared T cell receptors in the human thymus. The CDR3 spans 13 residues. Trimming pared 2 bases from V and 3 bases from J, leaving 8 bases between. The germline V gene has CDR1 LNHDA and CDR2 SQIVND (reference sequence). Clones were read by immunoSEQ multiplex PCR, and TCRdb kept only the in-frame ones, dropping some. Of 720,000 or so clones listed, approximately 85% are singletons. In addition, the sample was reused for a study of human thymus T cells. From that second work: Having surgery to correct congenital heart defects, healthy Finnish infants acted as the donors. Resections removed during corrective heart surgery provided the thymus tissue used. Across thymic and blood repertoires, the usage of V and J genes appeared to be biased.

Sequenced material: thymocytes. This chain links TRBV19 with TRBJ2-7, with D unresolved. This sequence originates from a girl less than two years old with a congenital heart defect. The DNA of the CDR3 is TGTGCCAGTAGTATACGGGTCCGCTACGAGCAGTACTTC. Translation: CASSIRVRYEQYF.